The text below deals with one T cell receptor (beta chain). Its antigen is currently unknown. The data originate from a study of T-cell memory formation after mild COVID-19. Study-wide results and limits: Clones that contracted from day 15 to 85 were balanced CD4/CD8, while later expanders leaned CD4+. Pre-infection memory carried some responding clones, suggesting that cross-reactive memory joined. Second-wave clones with a day 37 peak had unconfirmed SARS-CoV-2 specificity.

TCRdb re-analysed the 5' RACE reads in MiXCR, keeping a single row per CDR3 protein. The sample lists about 210,000 distinct CDR3 sequences, about 27% occurring once. The CDR3 is 15 amino acids. V was clipped by 1 base and J by 4 bases; unmatched bases: 5. From germline, CDR1 is SGHRS and CDR2 YFSETQ. The V gene is TRBV5-1, the J gene TRBJ1-5; 7 bases map to TRBD1. The clonotype comes from an adult woman who had mild COVID-19 (a few samples of this study predate the infection). Cell type and time point are not known. Sequencing was done on a sample of PBMCs or a T cell subset sorted from them (not recorded which). CDR3 DNA sequence: TGCGCCAGCAGCTTGACGACAGGGTTGAATCAGCCCCAGCATTTT. Residues: CASSLTTGLNQPQHF.